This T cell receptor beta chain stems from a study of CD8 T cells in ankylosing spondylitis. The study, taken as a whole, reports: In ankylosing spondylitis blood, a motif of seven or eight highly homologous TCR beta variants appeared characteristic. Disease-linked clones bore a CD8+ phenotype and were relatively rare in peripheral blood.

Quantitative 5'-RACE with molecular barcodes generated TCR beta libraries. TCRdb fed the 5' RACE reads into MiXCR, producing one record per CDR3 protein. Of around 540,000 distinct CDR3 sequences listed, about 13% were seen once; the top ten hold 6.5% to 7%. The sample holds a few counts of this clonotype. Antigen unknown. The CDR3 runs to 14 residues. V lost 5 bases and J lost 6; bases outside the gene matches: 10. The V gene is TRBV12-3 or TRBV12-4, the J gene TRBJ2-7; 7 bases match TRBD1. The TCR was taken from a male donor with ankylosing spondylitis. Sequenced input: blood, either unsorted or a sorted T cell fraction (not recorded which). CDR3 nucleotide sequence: TGTGCCAGCAGTCCTGACAGGGTTTTGGTCGAGCAGTACTTC. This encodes CASSPDRVLVEQYF.